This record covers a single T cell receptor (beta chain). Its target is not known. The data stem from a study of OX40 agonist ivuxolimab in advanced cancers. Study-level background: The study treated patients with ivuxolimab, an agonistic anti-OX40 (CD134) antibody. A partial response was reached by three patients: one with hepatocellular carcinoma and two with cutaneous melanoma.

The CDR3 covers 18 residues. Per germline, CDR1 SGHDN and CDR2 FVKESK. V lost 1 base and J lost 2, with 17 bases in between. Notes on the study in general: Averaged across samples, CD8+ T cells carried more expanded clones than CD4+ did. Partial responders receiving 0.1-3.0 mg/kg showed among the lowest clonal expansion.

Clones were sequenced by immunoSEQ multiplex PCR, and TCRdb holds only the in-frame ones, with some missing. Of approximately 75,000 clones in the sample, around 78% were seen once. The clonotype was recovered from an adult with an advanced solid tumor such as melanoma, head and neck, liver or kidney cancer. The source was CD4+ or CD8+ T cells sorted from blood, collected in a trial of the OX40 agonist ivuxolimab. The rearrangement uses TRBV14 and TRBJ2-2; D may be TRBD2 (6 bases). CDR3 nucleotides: TGTGCCAGCAGCCAAGTTAGGGAGGCGACATTCAACACCGGGGAGCTGTTTTTT. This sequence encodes CASSQVREATFNTGELFF. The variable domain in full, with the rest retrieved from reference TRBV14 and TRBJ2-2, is EAGVTQFPSHSVIEKGQTVTLRCDPISGHDNLYWYRRVMGKEIKFLLHFVKESKQDESGMPNNRFLAERTGGTYSTLKVQPAELEDSGVYFCASSQVREATFNTGELFFGEGSRLTVL.